This TCR beta chain was captured in a study of CD8 T cells in ankylosing spondylitis. Study-wide findings and caveats: CD8+ disease-linked clones were present at relatively low frequencies in blood. Several highly homologous variants made up a TCR beta motif, and this motif appeared characteristic of ankylosing spondylitis blood.

This clonotype was detected ten times or more. What it binds is unknown. From the 5' RACE reads, TCRdb called clonotypes with MiXCR, one entry per CDR3 protein. The data contain fewer than 50,000 distinct CDR3 sequences, approximately 10% of them singletons. The sequence came from a male donor with ankylosing spondylitis or in good health (not recorded which). Sequences were obtained from blood, either unsorted or a sorted T cell fraction (not recorded which).

DNA of the CDR3: TGTGCTAGTGGTTCAACGTCCCAGGGGGCTGGGGCCAACGTCCTGACTTTC. Translating gives CASGSTSQGAGANVLTF. The V and J genes are TRBV12-5 and TRBJ2-6; 7 bases are a match to TRBD1. The V and J ends lost 4 bases and 2 bases, in that order; junction bases with no gene match: 8. The germline V gene encodes CDR1 LGHNT and CDR2 FRNRAP. The CDR3 consists of 17 residues.